This TCR beta chain derives from a study of cytomegalovirus exposure and HLA in healthy donors (dated by TCRdb to about 2017). At the level of the whole study: A later analysis indicated that the 95 to 150 validation repertoires were generated on the platform also employed for the approximately 690 repertoires of the first cohort. The aim of the study was to test whether cataloging public T cell receptors could identify signatures of past pathogen exposure. Besides the first cohort of 666 subjects, a separate validation cohort made up of some 110 different subjects was used. To predict cytomegalovirus infection status, the study brought together high-throughput TCR immunosequencing, statistical association of individual TCRs with disease status, and machine learning. Results the study describes overall, beyond this receptor: Of the cluster scores, 85% to 95% were above 0 in a later analysis, which found that TCRs clustered in the first cohort also tended to co-occur in the approximately 110 validation repertoires. The authors suggested that the approach could potentially be generalized to other disease states and immunological phenotypes. In vitro tests confirmed that a few of the cytomegalovirus-associated TCR beta chains recognize cytomegalovirus antigens. The study listed 164 TCR beta chains as associated with cytomegalovirus. While some public TCRs were present in many individuals, most TCR sequences turned up only very rarely across donors. All 120 repertoires were used to score co-occurrence in the validation cohort in a later analysis, because that analysis had no HLA typing for the cohort. Cytomegalovirus status was reported to be diagnosed by the classifier with high specificity and sensitivity in both the original and validation cohorts.

Separate from the approximately 670-subject first cohort, the validation cohort of roughly 130 subjects was the group to which the donors belonged. Points on this clone: This clone's antigen is unknown. No much larger clone is present one base from it, and per-base qualities are unavailable.

The library was prepared using the immunoSEQ multiplex PCR assay. For the original study's pipeline: To diagnose cytomegalovirus status from the catalog of TCR beta chain sequences, a statistical classification framework was built. The clones in this table, taken by TCRdb from immuneACCESS, are in-frame only. Not every clone is retained; where verified, under half of the shortfall comes from an unresolved V gene, and the cause of the rest is unknown. For V, J and clone size, that table is used; D and trimming come from the DNA. For this sample there are around 350,000 clones; 86% appear just once. The ten largest clones represent 0.83% of the sample. At the junction V is shortened by 5 bases and J by 0 bases, with 20 bases in between. CDR1 and CDR2 (SGHDT, YYEEEE) derive from the germline V gene. The CDR3 spans 17 residues, from the cysteine through the phenylalanine. Only CDR3 DNA remains: 51 bases, in frame from the first base.

Recombination connected TRBV5-6 to TRBJ1-1, with a tentative D gene TRBD1 over 6 matching bases. The receptor comes from a woman between 18 and 29 years old in good health and CMV-seronegative. The sample consisted of PBMCs. DNA sequence: TGTGCCAGCAGTATGGGGATTACAGGGTCGCTGAACACTGAAGCTTTCTTT. This encodes CASSMGITGSLNTEAFF.